The 5 T cell receptor beta chains presented below share a single source sample, sequenced in a study of blood T cell repertoires in COVID-19. The table came from immunoSEQ multiplex PCR; TCRdb's copy has only in-frame clones and leaves some out. The repertoire has tens of thousands of clones, 65% to 85% of them found once; the top ten carry 30% to 35%. Specimen: peripheral blood. These receptor sequences come from an elderly woman with acute or convalescent COVID-19.

This chain uses TRBV30 with TRBJ1-6; 7 nucleotides align to TRBD1. After removal of 2 bases from V and 8 bases from J, the junction contained 9 bases not matched to a gene. The germline V gene has CDR1 GTSNPN and CDR2 SVGIG (reference sequence). This CDR3 spans 15 amino acids. The CDR3, as DNA: TGTGCCTGGAGTAATTTTGGACAGGCCTATTCACCCCTCCACTTT. It yields the protein CAWSNFGQAYSPLHF.

The chain joins TRBV10-3 to TRBJ1-2; 7 bases map to TRBD1. The CDR3 is 13 residues long. Germline-derived CDR1 and CDR2 are ENHRY and SYGVKD. V lost 2 bases, J lost 5 bases, and 2 bases stayed unmatched. CDR3 sequence: CAISEDRVYGYTF. For the CDR3, the DNA is TGTGCCATCAGTGAGGACAGGGTATATGGCTACACCTTC.

This sequence joins TRBV6-5 and TRBJ2-1; 7 nucleotides line up with TRBD2. The V gene end was trimmed by 4 bases and the J gene end by 8 bases; junction bases not matched to a gene: 5. This CDR3 is built from 13 residues. In germline, CDR1 is MNHEY, CDR2 SVGAGI. In DNA, the CDR3 is TGTGCCAGCAGTTTCAGGGAGGGCTATGAGCAGTTCTTC. It yields the protein CASSFREGYEQFF.

This clone was seen a few times. V gene TRBV29-1 combines with J gene TRBJ1-1; the D gene is possibly TRBD1 (6 bases). CDR3 size: 15 residues. The V and J ends lost 6 bases and 0 bases respectively, with 17 bases between them. CDR1 and CDR2 (germline): SQVTM, ANQGSEA. The CDR3 spells CSVRRDTNMNTEAFF. The CDR3 coding sequence is TGCAGCGTCAGACGGGACACGAACATGAACACTGAAGCTTTCTTT.

This clone occurred once. This chain uses TRBV10-1 with TRBJ1-1; D is ambiguous. The V end lost 5 bases, the J end lost 7 bases, and 17 bases lay between the germline ends. CDR3 length equals 14 residues. Germline assignment: CDR1 WNHNN and CDR2 SYGVQD (reference sequence). As DNA, the CDR3 is TGCGCCAGCAGTCGGGGATCCGCTGGGGTTGAAGCTTTCTTT. Its protein is CASSRGSAGVEAFF.